The clone carrying this T cell receptor (beta chain) was seen only once. The antigen is unknown. This entry comes from a study of post-analysis software for immune sequencing data. Included in the TCR beta cDNA libraries were unique molecular identifiers. TCRdb reprocessed the PCR reads via MiXCR and lists one record per CDR3 protein. The sample carries 750,000 to 950,000 distinct CDR3 sequences, just over 45% recorded once. Regarding the study as a whole: Controls had significantly higher normalized Chao1 diversity than multiple sclerosis patients.

Sequenced: blood. This receptor was identified in a girl between 5 and 17 years old with multiple sclerosis.

DNA for the CDR3: TGTGCCAGCAGGGGCGGGGGCACTAATGAAAAACTGTTTTTT. It yields the protein CASRGGGTNEKLFF. The gene calls are TRBV7-9 and TRBJ1-4, with D tentatively TRBD1 (6 bases). Germline V gene lookup returns CDR1 SEHNR and CDR2 FQNEAQ (reference sequence). The CDR3 totals 14 residues. Trimming removed 6 bases at V and 2 bases at J, with 10 bases between.